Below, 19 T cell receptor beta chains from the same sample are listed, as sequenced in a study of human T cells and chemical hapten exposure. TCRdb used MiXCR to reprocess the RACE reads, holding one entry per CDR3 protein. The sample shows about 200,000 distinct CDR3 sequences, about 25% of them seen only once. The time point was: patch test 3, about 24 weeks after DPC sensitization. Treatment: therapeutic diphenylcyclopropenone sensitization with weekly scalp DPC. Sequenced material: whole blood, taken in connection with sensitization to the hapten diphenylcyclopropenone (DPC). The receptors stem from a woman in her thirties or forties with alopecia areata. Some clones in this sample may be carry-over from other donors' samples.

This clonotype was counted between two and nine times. For the CDR3, the DNA is TGCGCCAGCAGCTCCCCGGGAGCCGATGAGCAGTTCTTC. Translated: CASSSPGADEQFF. This chain connects TRBV5-1 to TRBJ2-1; the D gene is possibly TRBD2 (6 bases). The ends were cut back, 3 bases at V and 8 bases at J, with 12 bases in the middle. The CDR3 loop spans 13 amino acids. Germline values: CDR1 SGHRS, CDR2 YFSETQ.

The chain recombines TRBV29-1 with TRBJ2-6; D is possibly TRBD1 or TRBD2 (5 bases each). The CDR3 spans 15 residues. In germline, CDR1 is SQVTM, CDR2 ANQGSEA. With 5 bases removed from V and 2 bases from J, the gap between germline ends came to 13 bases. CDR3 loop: CSVYEGIAGANVLTF. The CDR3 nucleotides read TGCAGCGTTTACGAGGGGATCGCTGGGGCCAACGTCCTGACTTTC.

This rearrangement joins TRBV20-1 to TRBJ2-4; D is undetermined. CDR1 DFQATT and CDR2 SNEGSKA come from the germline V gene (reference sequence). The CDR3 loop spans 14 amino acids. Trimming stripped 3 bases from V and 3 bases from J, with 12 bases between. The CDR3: CSARDQDGKNIQYF. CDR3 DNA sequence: TGCAGTGCTAGGGACCAAGACGGCAAAAACATTCAGTACTTC.

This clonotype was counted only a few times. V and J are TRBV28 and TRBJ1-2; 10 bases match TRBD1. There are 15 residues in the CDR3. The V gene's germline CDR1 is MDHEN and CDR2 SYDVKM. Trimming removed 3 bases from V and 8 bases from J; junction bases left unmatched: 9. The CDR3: CASSFADRGSVGYTF. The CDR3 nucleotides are TGTGCCAGCAGTTTTGCGGACAGGGGGTCCGTGGGCTACACCTTC.

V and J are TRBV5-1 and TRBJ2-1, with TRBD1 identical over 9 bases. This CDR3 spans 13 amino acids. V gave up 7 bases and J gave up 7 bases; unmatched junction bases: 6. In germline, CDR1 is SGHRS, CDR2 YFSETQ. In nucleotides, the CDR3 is TGCGCCAGCCAGGGACAGGGAAGAAATGAGCAGTTCTTC. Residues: CASQGQGRNEQFF.

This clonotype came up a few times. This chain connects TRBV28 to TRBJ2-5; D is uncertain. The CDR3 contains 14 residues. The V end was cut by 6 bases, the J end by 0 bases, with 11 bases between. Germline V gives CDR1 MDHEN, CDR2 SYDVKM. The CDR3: CASSQFRDQETQYF. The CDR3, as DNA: TGTGCCAGCAGCCAGTTTAGGGACCAAGAGACCCAGTACTTC.

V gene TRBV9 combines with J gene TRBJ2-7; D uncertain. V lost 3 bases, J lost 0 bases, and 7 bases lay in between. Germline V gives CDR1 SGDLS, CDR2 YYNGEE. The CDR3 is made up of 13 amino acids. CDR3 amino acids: CASSGGGSYEQYF. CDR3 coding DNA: TGTGCCAGCAGCGGAGGCGGCTCCTACGAGCAGTACTTC.

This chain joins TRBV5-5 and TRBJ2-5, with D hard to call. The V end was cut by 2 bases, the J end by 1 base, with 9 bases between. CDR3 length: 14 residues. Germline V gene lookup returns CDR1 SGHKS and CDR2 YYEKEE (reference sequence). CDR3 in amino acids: CASSFGAPQETQYF. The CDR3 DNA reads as TGTGCCAGCAGCTTCGGCGCCCCCCAAGAGACCCAGTACTTC.

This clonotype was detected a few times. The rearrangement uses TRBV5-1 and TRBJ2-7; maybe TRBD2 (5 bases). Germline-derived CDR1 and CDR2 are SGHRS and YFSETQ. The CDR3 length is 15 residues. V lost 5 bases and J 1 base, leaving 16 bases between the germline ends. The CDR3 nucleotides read TGCGCCAGCAGTCTGACTGGAGGCGGTTCCTACGAGCAGTACTTC. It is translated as CASSLTGGGSYEQYF.

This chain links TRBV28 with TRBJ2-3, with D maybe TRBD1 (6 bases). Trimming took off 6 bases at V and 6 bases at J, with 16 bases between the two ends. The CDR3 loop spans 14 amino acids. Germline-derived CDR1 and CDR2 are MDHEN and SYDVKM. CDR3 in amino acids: CASSTTGTSDTQYF. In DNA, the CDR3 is TGTGCCAGCAGCACGACCGGGACATCCGATACGCAGTATTTT. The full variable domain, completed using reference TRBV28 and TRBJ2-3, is DVKVTQSSRYLVKRTGEKVFLECVQDMDHENMFWYRQDPGLGLRLIYFSYDVKMKEKGDIPEGYSVSREKKERFSLILESASTNQTSMYLCASSTTGTSDTQYFGPGTRLTVL.

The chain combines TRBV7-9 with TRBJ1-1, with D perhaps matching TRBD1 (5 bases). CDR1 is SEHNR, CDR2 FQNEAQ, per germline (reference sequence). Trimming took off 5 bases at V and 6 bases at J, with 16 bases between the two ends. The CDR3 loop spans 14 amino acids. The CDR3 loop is CASSGPDSRPEAFF. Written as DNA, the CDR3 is TGTGCCAGCAGCGGACCCGACAGTCGTCCTGAAGCTTTCTTT.

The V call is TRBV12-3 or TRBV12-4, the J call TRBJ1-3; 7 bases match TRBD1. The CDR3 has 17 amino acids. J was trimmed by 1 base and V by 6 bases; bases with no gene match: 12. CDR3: CASSFVRGSESGNTIYF. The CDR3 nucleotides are TGTGCCAGCAGCTTCGTCAGGGGGTCTGAATCTGGAAACACCATATATTTT.

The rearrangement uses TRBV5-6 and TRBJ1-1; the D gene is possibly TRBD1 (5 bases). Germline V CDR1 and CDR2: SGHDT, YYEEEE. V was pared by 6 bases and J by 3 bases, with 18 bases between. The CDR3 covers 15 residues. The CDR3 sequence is CASKWGEGGDTEAFF. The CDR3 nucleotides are TGTGCCAGCAAGTGGGGGGAGGGAGGGGACACTGAAGCTTTCTTT.

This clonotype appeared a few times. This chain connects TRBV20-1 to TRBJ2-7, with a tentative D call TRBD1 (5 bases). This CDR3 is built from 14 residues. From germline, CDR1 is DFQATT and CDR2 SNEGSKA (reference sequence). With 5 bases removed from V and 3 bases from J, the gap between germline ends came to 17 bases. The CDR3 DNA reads TGCAGTGCTGCTCAGGGTACCTTTGACTACGAGCAGTACTTC. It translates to CSAAQGTFDYEQYF.

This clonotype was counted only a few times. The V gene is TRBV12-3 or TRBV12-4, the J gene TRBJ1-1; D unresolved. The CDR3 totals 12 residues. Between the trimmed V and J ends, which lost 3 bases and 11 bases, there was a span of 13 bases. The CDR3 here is CASSLTARGAFF. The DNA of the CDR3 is TGTGCCAGCAGTTTGACCGCTCGTGGGGCTTTCTTT.

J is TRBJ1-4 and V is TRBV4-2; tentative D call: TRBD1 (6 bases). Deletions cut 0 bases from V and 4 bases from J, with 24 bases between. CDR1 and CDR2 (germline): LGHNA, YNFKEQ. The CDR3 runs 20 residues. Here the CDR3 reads CASSQDLAKMMGHRNEKLFF. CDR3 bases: TGTGCCAGCAGCCAAGATCTCGCCAAAATGATGGGACACCGTAATGAAAAACTGTTTTTT.

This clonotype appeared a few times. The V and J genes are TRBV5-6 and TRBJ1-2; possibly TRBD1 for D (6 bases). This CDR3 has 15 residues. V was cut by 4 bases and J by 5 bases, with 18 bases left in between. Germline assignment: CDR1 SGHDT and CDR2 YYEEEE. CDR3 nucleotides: TGTGCCAGCAGCGGGGCGGCAGGGGAGAAATATGGCTACACCTTC. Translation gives CASSGAAGEKYGYTF.

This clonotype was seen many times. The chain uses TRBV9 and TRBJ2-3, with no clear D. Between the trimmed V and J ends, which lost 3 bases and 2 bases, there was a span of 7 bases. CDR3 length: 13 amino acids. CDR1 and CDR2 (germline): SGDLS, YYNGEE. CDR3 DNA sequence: TGTGCCAGCAGCGAACCCCCCACAGATACGCAGTATTTT. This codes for CASSEPPTDTQYF.

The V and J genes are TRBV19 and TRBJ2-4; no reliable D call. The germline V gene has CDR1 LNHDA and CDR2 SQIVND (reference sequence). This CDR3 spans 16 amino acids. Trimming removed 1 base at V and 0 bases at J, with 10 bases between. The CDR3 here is CASSIGFSQAKNIQYF. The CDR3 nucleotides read TGTGCCAGTAGTATAGGATTCAGTCAAGCCAAAAACATTCAGTACTTC.